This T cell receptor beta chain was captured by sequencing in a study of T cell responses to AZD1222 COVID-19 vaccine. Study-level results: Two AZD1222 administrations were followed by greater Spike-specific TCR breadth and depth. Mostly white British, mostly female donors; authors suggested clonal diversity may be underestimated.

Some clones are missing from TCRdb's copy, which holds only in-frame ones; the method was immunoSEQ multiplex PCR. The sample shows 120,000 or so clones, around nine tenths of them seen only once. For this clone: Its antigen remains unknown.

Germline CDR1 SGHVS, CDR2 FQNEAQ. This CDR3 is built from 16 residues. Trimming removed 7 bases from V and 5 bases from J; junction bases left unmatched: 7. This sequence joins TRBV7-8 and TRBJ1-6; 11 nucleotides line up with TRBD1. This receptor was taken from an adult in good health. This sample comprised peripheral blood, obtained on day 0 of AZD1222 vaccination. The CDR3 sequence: CASTLRTGGNNSPLHF. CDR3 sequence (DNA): TGTGCCAGCACCCTCCGGACAGGGGGCAATAATTCACCCCTCCACTTT.